This T cell receptor beta chain was identified in a study of T cells in Graves' hyperthyroidism and ophthalmopathy (dated by TCRdb to the late 2010s). For the study in its entirety: Peripheral blood samples were taken at initial diagnosis, before any treatment was given. After sampling, hyperthyroidism patients received methimazole starting at 30 mg daily, and ophthalmopathy patients received high-dose intravenous methylprednisolone. TCR V-J signatures able to tell the groups apart were searched for in a discovery cohort of around 95 patients, of whom roughly 42 had Graves' ophthalmopathy and 55 to 60 had stable Graves' hyperthyroidism. Prospective prediction of ophthalmopathy was tested in an independent validation cohort consisting of some 19 hyperthyroidism patients and some 17 patients who later progressed to ophthalmopathy. Thyroid tissue and blood T-cell repertoires from roughly 6 Graves' hyperthyroidism patients were also compared in the study. The paper describes TCR Vbeta CDR3 sequencing of 140 or so peripheral blood samples, made up of around 41 ophthalmopathy patients, 70 to 75 hyperthyroidism patients and approximately 17 progressor patients. The approximately 98 discovery patients were randomly divided into training and test sets at a 7:3 ratio.

Ophthalmopathy patients had moderately to severely active disease, Clinical Activity Score of at least 3, NOSPECS grade of at least 4, and duration under 3 months. Any patient with an uncontrolled infection, another autoimmune disease, pregnancy or lactation was excluded. Diagnoses were established on the basis of clinical symptoms, serum thyroxine and TRAb, thyroid ultrasound, and orbital computed tomography. PBMCs were separated from roughly 10 ml of fresh peripheral blood using Ficoll-Paque density gradient centrifugation. Trizol reagent was used to extract total RNA, and RNA quality was then checked on an Agilent 2100 Bioanalyzer. Amplification of TCR beta CDR3 regions was carried out from RNA transcripts. The first round of RT-PCR for the TCR CDR3 was performed with the HTBI primer set and the Qiagen OneStep RT-PCR kit. The libraries were constructed in a second round of multiplex PCR and then size-selected and purified. Libraries were sequenced paired-end with 100 bp reads on an Illumina HiSeq2000. For the original study's pipeline: SOAPnuke was used to process the raw data, throwing out any read that contained adapters or uncalled bases, had a mean Phred below 15, or lacked an exact constant-primer or identifier match. COPE v1.2.5 was used to merge high-quality paired reads, and clonotypes were defined as unique nucleotide sequences. MiTCR v1.1 was used to align clonotypes to the IMGT TRBV, TRBD and TRBJ reference segments. The analysis was restricted to V-J combinations with a frequency above 0.0001, which together covered roughly 99% of the repertoires. The TCS score was defined as F50 (clonal expansion) divided by E x V (chaos), with BLOSUM62-based TCRdist calculated between CDR3 peptides within each V-J. Welch's t-statistics and random forest reduced fewer than 600 V-J features to roughly 13, which were used in a naive Bayes classifier (R e1071). Starting from the raw public reads, TCRdb applied fastp trimming at Q25, assembled clones with MiXCR and retained in-frame beta chains. Each CDR3 protein gets just one entry, which takes the most common genes and DNA from the rows behind it. TCRdb, not the authors, supplied the V and J calls. The sample table holds almost 350,000 distinct CDR3 sequences, of which around 18% were seen once. The biggest ten clones account for roughly a sixth of the sample.

Study-wide findings and limitations: In validation, the model predicted progression to ophthalmopathy a median of roughly 6.5 months before onset, with 65% to 71% sensitivity and more than 72% specificity. Blood samples also contained most of the expanded thyroid clonotypes (frequency above 0.001), which suggests that blood repertoires may reflect thyroid immune responses. Ophthalmopathy was separated from stable hyperthyroidism by a 13 V-J signature model, with approximately 89% sensitivity and roughly 84% specificity obtained in cross-validation and 80%/75% obtained in testing. Sample size was not statistically predetermined, and investigators were not blinded to group allocation.

Concerning this clonotype itself: No antigen is known for it. No clone much larger than this one lies a single base away; base qualities are absent.

The CDR1 and CDR2 encoded by the germline V gene are SQVTM and ANQGSEA. Inclusive of the bounding cysteine and phenylalanine, the CDR3 is 13 residues long. Only the CDR3 region is kept as DNA, spanning 39 bases read in frame from base 1. The V end loses 1 base and the J end loses 1 base, and a stretch of 7 bases separates them. The TCR originated in a woman in her forties with Graves' ophthalmopathy. The V and J genes are TRBV29-1 and TRBJ1-1; the D gene is unclear. The sequencing input was blood. This receptor has the CDR3 CSVEGTTNTEAFF. Here is the DNA: TGCAGCGTTGAAGGGACTACGAACACTGAAGCTTTCTTT. The CDR3, completed at both ends by the reference TRBV29-1 and TRBJ1-1 genes, gives the full variable domain SAVISQKPSRDICQRGTSLTIQCQVDSQVTMMFWYRQQPGQSLTLIATANQGSEATYESGFVIDKFPISRPNLTFSTLTVSNMSPEDSSIYLCSVEGTTNTEAFFGQGTRLTVV.